The rows below give T cell receptor beta chains drawn from one sample of a study of radiation and T cells in renal cell carcinoma. Data came from immunoSEQ multiplex PCR; TCRdb stores just in-frame clones and leaves some out. The sample contains approximately 61,000 clones, around three quarters of which appear only once. The sequencing used blood, collected from a patient whose treatment included radiotherapy and nephrectomy. Every receptor here comes from a man aged 55 to 70 with renal cell carcinoma. The CDR3 runs from the conserved cysteine through the conserved F or W. The D gene is left open where the match is weak. The size field is filled for only some rows; it gives once, few, many or a size class.

v_gene	d_gene	abundance	j_gene	CDR3nt	CDR3aa
TRBV7-6	TRBD1	.	TRBJ2-7	TGTGCCAGCAGCCCTTTGGGGACAGAACTTCCCTACGAGCAGTACTTC	CASSPLGTELPYEQYF
TRBV11-3	.	few	TRBJ1-1	TGTGCCAGCAGCTTAAGTATGGGTTCTGAAGCTTTCTTT	CASSLSMGSEAFF
TRBV27	.	.	TRBJ2-5	TGTGCCAGCAGTTTATCAGTAGGGTCCCCCCCCAAGACCCAGTACTTC	CASSLSVGSPPKTQYF
TRBV18	.	.	TRBJ2-3	TGTGCCAGCTCACTTTCACAGGGACAATTTAACTCAGATACGCAGTATTTT	CASSLSQGQFNSDTQYF
TRBV5-1	.	.	TRBJ2-2	TGCGCCAGCAGCTTGGGAGGGAACACCGGGGAGCTGTTTTTT	CASSLGGNTGELFF
TRBV30	.	few	TRBJ2-7	TGTGCCTGGAGTGAGCCCATACAGGGTCCCTACGAGCAGTACTTC	CAWSEPIQGPYEQYF
TRBV9	.	.	TRBJ2-1	TGTGCCAGCAGCTTTGCCAGGGGGGATGAGCAGTTCTTC	CASSFARGDEQFF
TRBV30	.	.	TRBJ2-7	TGTGCCTGGAGTGGGGGGGCCACCTACGAGCAGTACTTC	CAWSGGATYEQYF
TRBV9	.	.	TRBJ1-2	TGTGCCAGCAGCGGGAGGACGGGGTATGGCTACACCTTC	CASSGRTGYGYTF
TRBV29-1	TRBD2	.	TRBJ2-1	TGCAGCGTTGGGCCGTGGGGACTAGCGGCAAACAATGAGCAGTTCTTC	CSVGPWGLAANNEQFF
TRBV7-9	.	.	TRBJ2-5	TGTGCCAGCAGCCCCCAAGAGACCCAGTACTTC	CASSPQETQYF
TRBV15	.	.	TRBJ2-2	TGTGCCACCAGCAGAGATGATGTTGTGCTGTTTTTT	CATSRDDVVLFF
TRBV7-2	TRBD1	.	TRBJ1-5	TGTGCCAGCAGCCGAGGACAGGGACCGTTGCATCAGCCCCAGCATTTT	CASSRGQGPLHQPQHF
TRBV5-1	.	.	TRBJ1-1	TGCGCCAGCAGCTCTAAGGGCCCCGACCGAGATGAAGCTTTCTTT	CASSSKGPDRDEAFF
TRBV4-2	TRBD2	.	TRBJ2-5	TGTGCCAGCAGCTCCGGGACTAGCATCGAGACCCAGTACTTC	CASSSGTSIETQYF
TRBV5-1	.	.	TRBJ2-2	TGCGCCAGCAGCTTGGAGGGGGCCCGCGGGAGGTCCGGGGAGCTGTTTTTT	CASSLEGARGRSGELFF
TRBV7-9	.	.	TRBJ2-1	TGTGCCAGCACCCGGACAGACGAGCAGTTCTTC	CASTRTDEQFF
TRBV27	TRBD1	.	TRBJ2-7	TGTGCCAGCAGTTCGGGACAGGGGAGATACGAGCAGTACTTC	CASSSGQGRYEQYF
TRBV5-6	TRBD2	.	TRBJ2-2	TGTGCCAGCAGCTTGTTCGGCGGGGGGAACACCGGGGAGCTGTTTTTT	CASSLFGGGNTGELFF
TRBV19	.	few	TRBJ1-5	TGTGCCAGTAGTATAGGCGCGGGACGGGGGAATCAGCCCCAGCATTTT	CASSIGAGRGNQPQHF
TRBV30	TRBD1	once	TRBJ1-2	TGTGCCTGGAGTGTAGGACAGGGTTATGGCTACACCTTC	CAWSVGQGYGYTF
TRBV19	TRBD2	.	TRBJ2-1	TGTGCCAGTAGGCTAGCGGGGGGGTTCATAAATGAGCAGTTCTTC	CASRLAGGFINEQFF
TRBV2	.	.	TRBJ1-5	TGTGCCAGCAGTGAAGGAGGGTTCCATAGCAATCAGCCCCAGCATTTT	CASSEGGFHSNQPQHF
TRBV5-4	.	.	TRBJ2-7	TGTGCCAGCAGCAATAAGACTAACCCCTACGAGCAGTACTTC	CASSNKTNPYEQYF
TRBV27	TRBD2	.	TRBJ2-1	TGTGCCAGCAGTTTATTGAGCGGGGGGTCCTACAATGAGCAGTTCTTC	CASSLLSGGSYNEQFF
TRBV7-8	.	.	TRBJ1-2	TGTGCCAGCAGCCCAAGTTTGGCGACGTACTACGGCTACACCTTC	CASSPSLATYYGYTF